This TCR beta chain was found in a study of post-analysis software for immune sequencing data. As for the study in general: Some patients lacked subtype; others had relapsing-remitting, secondary progressive or progressive-relapsing disease. Whole-study findings and limits: Compared with controls, patients showed significantly lower normalized Chao1 diversity. Compared with controls, patients had more of 4 to 6 TRBV segments, including TRBV5-6, TRBV5-1 and TRBV20-1.

As concerns this clonotype: What it binds is not known.

V trimming: 5 bases; J trimming: 10 bases; junction bases outside the gene matches: 6. The CDR3 has 12 amino acids. Germline values: CDR1 DFQATT, CDR2 SNEGSKA (reference sequence). TCR beta cDNA libraries included unique molecular identifiers. MiXCR, run by TCRdb on the PCR reads, gives a single entry per CDR3 protein. Of approximately 630,000 distinct CDR3 sequences listed, 55% to 60% were seen once; the top ten hold roughly 12%. This clonotype was obtained from a girl aged 2-10 years with multiple sclerosis. Sample: blood. The chain uses TRBV20-1 and TRBJ2-1, with 9 bases matching TRBD2. CDR3 protein: CSASRTSDEQFF. The CDR3 bases are TGCAGTGCTTCTAGGACTAGCGACGAGCAGTTCTTC.